This TCR beta chain derives from a study of T cell responses to AZD1222 COVID-19 vaccine. Whole-study findings and limits: Spike-specific TCR breadth and depth were elevated following two AZD1222 doses. Just a handful of AZD1222 recipients were seropositive at baseline. There were mostly white British donors and more females than males, and clonal diversity was possibly underestimated. Nearly half of spike-specific TCRs reportedly target variant regions that are unmutated in the B.1.351 and B.1.1.7 variants.

Produced via immunoSEQ multiplex PCR; TCRdb's table is partial and in-frame only. The sample contains some 80,000 clones, roughly 88% of which appear only once. With respect to this clone: The antigen remains undetermined.

The CDR3 is made up of 14 amino acids. This sequence joins TRBV21-1 and TRBJ1-4; the table's D call, TRBD1, has no DNA check behind it. TRBV21-1 is noted as a pseudogene. The specimen comprised peripheral blood, sampled 28 days after the second dose of the MenACWY control vaccine. This sequence originates from an adult who received the MenACWY meningococcal vaccine as a control. This CDR3 is CASSETRANEKLFF. The CDR3 DNA reads TGTGCCAGCAGCGAGACACGAGCTAATGAAAAACTGTTTTTT.